These 8 T cell receptor beta chains share one sample of origin, sequenced in a study of cytomegalovirus exposure and HLA in healthy donors. The PCR had 60 Vbeta and 13 Jbeta primers. Assay: immunoSEQ multiplex PCR; the TCRdb copy retains only in-frame clones and omits some. The sample yields 120,000 or so clones, about 80% seen once. The sequenced sample consisted of PBMCs. The receptors shown here come from a man aged 40-55 years in good health and CMV-seronegative.

In its sample, this clone was seen a few times. The chain joins TRBV28 to TRBJ1-5, with TRBD1 matching over 7 bases. The germline CDR1 and CDR2 sequences are MDHEN and SYDVKM. This CDR3 comprises 17 residues. Unmatched junction bases numbered 13, after V lost 5 bases and J lost 3 bases. CDR3 residues: CASSPTGATTFNQPQHF. The CDR3 DNA reads TGTGCCAGCAGTCCTACAGGGGCAACTACGTTCAATCAGCCCCAGCATTTT.

V and J are TRBV28 and TRBJ2-1, with 12 bases identical to TRBD1. J gave up 0 bases and V 6 bases, and 18 bases lay outside the gene matches. Germline V CDR1 and CDR2: MDHEN, SYDVKM. CDR3 length: 21 amino acids. The CDR3 region is CASSQRMGQGAAGSSYNEQFF. CDR3 coding DNA: TGTGCCAGCAGCCAGCGTATGGGACAGGGGGCGGCGGGCAGCTCCTACAATGAGCAGTTCTTC.

This chain uses TRBV5-6 with TRBJ2-1; D not resolved. Germline CDR1 and CDR2: SGHDT and YYEEEE. Trimming pared 1 base from V and 2 bases from J, leaving 4 bases between. The CDR3 is made up of 13 amino acids. CDR3 protein: CASSLRAYNEQFF. Here the CDR3 DNA reads TGTGCCAGCAGCTTGAGAGCCTACAATGAGCAGTTCTTC.

The sample holds one count of this clone. The rearrangement links TRBV12-5 to TRBJ2-1; TRBD2 might be the D (6 bases). This CDR3 has 14 residues. Germline V gene sequence: CDR1 LGHNT, CDR2 FRNRAP. Trimming took 8 bases from V and 0 from J, leaving 11 bases between them. Here the CDR3 DNA reads TGTGCTAGTAGCCGGGGGTACTCCTACAATGAGCAGTTCTTC. Translation: CASSRGYSYNEQFF.

The gene calls are TRBV28 and TRBJ2-7; tentative D call: TRBD1 (6 bases). Trimming cost V 6 bases and J 3 bases, with 15 bases left between them. The CDR3 spans 14 residues. Looked up from germline, CDR1 is MDHEN and CDR2 is SYDVKM. This chain's CDR3 is CASRPGQIVYEQYF. The CDR3 coding sequence is TGTGCCAGCAGACCCGGACAGATCGTCTACGAGCAGTACTTC.

This clone was detected once. This sample includes further DNA sequences coding for the same CDR3. The V call is TRBV6-6, the J call TRBJ2-3, with D uncertain. The length of the CDR3 is 12 residues. Germline CDR1 reads MNHNY; CDR2 reads SVGAGI (reference sequence). Trimming shortened V by 4 bases and J by 6 bases, and 8 bases separated the two germline ends. CDR3 nucleotides: TGTGCCAGCAGTTCCAACACGGATACGCAGTATTTT. Translating it yields CASSSNTDTQYF.

The chain uses TRBV27 and TRBJ2-7; 7 nucleotides line up with TRBD1. Looked up from germline, CDR1 is MNHEY and CDR2 is SMNVEV (reference sequence). The CDR3 spans 14 residues. With V trimmed by 6 bases and J by 6 bases, 11 bases remained unmatched. CDR3 region: CASSPDRVPGEQYF. In DNA form, the CDR3 reads TGTGCCAGCAGCCCTGACAGGGTGCCTGGCGAGCAGTACTTC.

The chain combines TRBV30 with TRBJ2-7; 10 nucleotides agree with TRBD2. Germline values: CDR1 GTSNPN, CDR2 SVGIG (reference sequence). The CDR3 length is 14 residues. The J segment lost 6 bases and the V segment lost 5 bases, leaving 10 bases of the junction unmatched. In DNA form, the CDR3 reads TGTGCCTGGGGACCCCAACTAGCGGGAAGCGAGCAGTACTTC. This translates into CAWGPQLAGSEQYF.